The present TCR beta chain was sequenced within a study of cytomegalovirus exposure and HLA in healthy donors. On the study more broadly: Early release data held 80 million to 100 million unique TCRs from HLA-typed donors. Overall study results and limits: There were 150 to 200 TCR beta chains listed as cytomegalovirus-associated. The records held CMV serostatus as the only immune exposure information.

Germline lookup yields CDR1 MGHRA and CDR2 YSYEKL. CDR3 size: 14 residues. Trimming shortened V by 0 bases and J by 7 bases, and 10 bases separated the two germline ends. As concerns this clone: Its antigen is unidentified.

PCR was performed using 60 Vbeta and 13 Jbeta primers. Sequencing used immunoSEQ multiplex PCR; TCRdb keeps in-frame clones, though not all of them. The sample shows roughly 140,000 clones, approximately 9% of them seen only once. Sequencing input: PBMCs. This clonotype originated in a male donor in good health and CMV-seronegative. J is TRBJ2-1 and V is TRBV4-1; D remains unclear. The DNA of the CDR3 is TGCGCCAGCAGCCAAGAAACGAGGCTGAATGAGCAGTTCTTC. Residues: CASSQETRLNEQFF.